These T cell receptor beta chains were read from a single sample in a study of technical replicates of blood from several donors. The protocol was immunoSEQ multiplex PCR, while the TCRdb copy is restricted to in-frame clones and leaves out a portion. Of approximately 76,000 clones listed, 80% to 90% are singletons. Sample: PBMCs. The receptors originated from a human donor in good health. Some clones in this sample may be carry-over from other donors' samples. Both conserved end residues are part of each CDR3. The D gene is left open where the match is weak. Size is stated for part of the rows, as once, few or many counts, or as a class when the clone is expanded.

size,V,D,J,CDR3,DNA
-,TRBV11-2,TRBD1,TRBJ2-7,CASSSGTGGREQYF,TGTGCCAGCAGTTCCGGGACAGGGGGCCGCGAGCAGTACTTC
-,TRBV4-2,-,TRBJ1-3,CASSQVTASGNTIYF,TGTGCCAGCAGCCAAGTGACAGCTTCTGGAAACACCATATATTTT
-,TRBV6-6,TRBD2,TRBJ2-1,CASRPGTSGADEQFF,TGTGCCAGCAGACCAGGGACTAGCGGGGCCGATGAGCAGTTCTTC
few,TRBV5-4,-,TRBJ2-5,CASSSPGETQYF,TGTGCCAGCAGCTCCCCGGGGGAGACCCAGTACTTC
-,TRBV7-9,-,TRBJ2-5,CASSLGPSVLAETQYF,TGTGCCAGCAGTTTGGGGCCATCAGTGCTCGCGGAGACCCAGTACTTC
-,TRBV6-5,-,TRBJ1-1,CASRQRSPNTEAFF,TGTGCCAGCAGACAGCGGAGTCCTAACACTGAAGCTTTCTTT
-,TRBV30,TRBD1,TRBJ1-6,CAWSRAGGNNSPLHF,TGTGCCTGGAGTAGGGCAGGGGGCAATAATTCACCCCTCCACTTT
-,TRBV6-6,-,TRBJ1-4,CASSTGLGEKLFF,TGTGCCAGCAGTACAGGGTTGGGTGAAAAACTGTTTTTT
-,TRBV7-3,-,TRBJ2-3,CASSLLRDTQYF,TGTGCCAGCAGCTTATTGCGAGATACGCAGTATTTT
-,TRBV27,-,TRBJ2-6,CASSLERLSSGANVLTF,TGTGCCAGCAGTTTAGAGCGACTTTCTTCTGGGGCCAACGTCCTGACTTTC
few,TRBV18,-,TRBJ1-1,CASSLYRDTEAFF,TGTGCCAGCTCACTTTACAGGGACACTGAAGCTTTCTTT
-,TRBV7-2,TRBD2,TRBJ2-7,CASSLGLAGTKYF,TGTGCCAGCAGCTTAGGGCTAGCGGGGACGAAGTACTTC
-,TRBV10-3,TRBD1,TRBJ1-2,CAISGQGYGYTF,TGTGCCATCAGTGGACAGGGTTATGGCTACACCTTC
-,TRBV6-5,-,TRBJ2-2,CASSRAGLAGELFF,TGTGCCAGCAGTCGGGCAGGGTTGGCCGGGGAGCTGTTTTTT
-,TRBV5-1,-,TRBJ1-4,CASSPGHAATNEKLFF,TGCGCCAGCAGCCCCGGACACGCAGCAACTAATGAAAAACTGTTTTTT
once,TRBV7-8,TRBD1,TRBJ1-6,CASSLRQGTPLHF,TGTGCCAGCAGCCTACGACAGGGAACACCCCTCCACTTT
-,TRBV18,TRBD2,TRBJ2-7,CASSPILAGYEQYF,TGTGCCAGCTCACCAATTCTAGCGGGCTACGAGCAGTACTTC
-,TRBV7-3,TRBD2,TRBJ2-3,CASSLNSGRGTDTQYF,TGTGCCAGCAGCTTAAATAGCGGGAGGGGCACAGATACGCAGTATTTT
-,TRBV4-1,-,TRBJ2-7,CASSQVGSRLVQYF,TGCGCCAGCAGCCAAGTTGGCTCCCGCTTGGTGCAGTACTTC
-,TRBV9,TRBD2,TRBJ2-3,CASSVVSSGNTDTQYF,TGTGCCAGCAGCGTAGTGAGTAGCGGGAACACAGATACGCAGTATTTT
-,TRBV14,TRBD1,TRBJ1-3,CASSKGQGSAGNTIYF,TGTGCCAGCAGCAAAGGACAGGGAAGCGCTGGAAACACCATATATTTT
-,TRBV19,TRBD2,TRBJ2-3,CASRGASGGPHQYF,TGTGCCAGCCGCGGGGCGAGCGGGGGGCCACACCAGTATTTT
-,TRBV18,TRBD2,TRBJ2-7,CASSQDRSGGAHEQYF,TGTGCCAGCTCACAGGACCGGAGCGGGGGGGCCCACGAGCAGTACTTC
once,TRBV11-2,TRBD2,TRBJ2-1,CASSLTGTSDDNEQFF,TGTGCCAGCAGCTTGACCGGGACTAGCGATGACAATGAGCAGTTCTTC
-,TRBV7-9,-,TRBJ2-5,CASSPLGRETQYF,TGTGCCAGCAGCCCTCTGGGGAGGGAGACCCAGTACTTC
-,TRBV6-1,TRBD2,TRBJ2-5,CASTVAGLETQYF,TGTGCCAGCACCGTAGCGGGGTTGGAGACCCAGTACTTC
-,TRBV27,TRBD2,TRBJ2-4,CATGTSDKNIQYF,TGTGCCACCGGGACTAGCGATAAAAACATTCAGTACTTC
few,TRBV6-1,-,TRBJ1-1,CASSQGLNTEAFF,TGTGCCAGCAGCCAGGGATTAAACACTGAAGCTTTCTTT
-,TRBV7-9,TRBD1,TRBJ1-5,CASSPDDRDNQPQHF,TGTGCCAGCAGCCCTGATGACAGGGACAACCAGCCCCAGCATTTT
-,TRBV5-4,TRBD2,TRBJ2-1,CASSLTSGRNEQFF,TGTGCCAGCAGCTTAACTAGCGGGAGAAATGAGCAGTTCTTC
once,TRBV25-1,TRBD1,TRBJ1-2,CASSVSGTAWVGGYTF,TGTGCCAGCAGTGTATCCGGGACAGCCTGGGTAGGTGGCTACACCTTC
-,TRBV5-8,-,TRBJ1-6,CASSFLLGRGGSPLHF,TGTGCCAGCAGCTTCTTGCTCGGGAGGGGGGGATCACCCCTCCACTTT
-,TRBV6-6,TRBD1,TRBJ1-2,CASTADRDGYTF,TGTGCCAGCACCGCGGACAGGGATGGCTACACCTTC
-,TRBV4-1,-,TRBJ2-7,CASSRMRVQGSNYEQYF,TGCGCCAGCAGCCGGATGAGGGTTCAGGGGTCTAACTACGAGCAGTACTTC
-,TRBV5-1,TRBD2,TRBJ2-1,CASSLAGSEQFF,TGCGCCAGCAGCTTAGCGGGGAGTGAGCAGTTCTTC
-,TRBV21-1,-,TRBJ1-5,CARWVERSNQPQHF,TGTGCCCGTTGGGTGGAGAGGAGCAATCAGCCCCAGCATTTT
-,TRBV12-1,-,TRBJ2-7,CASSFPPSHHYEQYF,TGTGCCAGCAGCTTCCCCCCAAGCCACCACTACGAGCAGTACTTC
once,TRBV7-3,-,TRBJ2-1,CASSLNRADEQFF,TGTGCCAGCAGCTTAAACAGGGCCGATGAGCAGTTCTTC
-,TRBV14,TRBD2,TRBJ2-7,CASSLRLAGGHEQYF,TGTGCCAGCAGCCTTAGACTAGCGGGGGGCCACGAGCAGTACTTC
-,TRBV6-5,-,TRBJ2-1,CASRIAGAYNEQFF,TGTGCCAGCAGGATCGCCGGGGCCTACAATGAGCAGTTCTTC
-,TRBV5-1,TRBD2,TRBJ2-3,CASSLEIAGVKDTQYF,TGCGCCAGCAGCTTGGAAATAGCGGGAGTTAAAGATACGCAGTATTTT
once,TRBV15,-,TRBJ2-1,CATSRAGQLNNEQFF,TGTGCCACCAGCAGGGCGGGACAGCTCAACAATGAGCAGTTCTTC